The 10 T cell receptor beta chains in this list originate from one sample, sequenced in a study of shared clonotypes between healthy human individuals. Assay: immunoSEQ multiplex PCR; the TCRdb copy retains only in-frame clones and omits some. The data hold 1,500,000 or so clones, with roughly 97% observed a single time. The sample taken for sequencing was naive CD4+ T cells sorted from blood. The subset was: CD45RA+ positively selected. The receptors originated from a man aged 25 to 40 in good health.

This sequence joins TRBV7-9 and TRBJ2-2; possible D gene TRBD2, 5 bases. Trimming removed 1 base at V and 7 bases at J, with 22 bases between. The germline CDR1 and CDR2 sequences are SEHNR and FQNEAQ (reference sequence). This CDR3 has 18 amino acids. CDR3 in amino acids: CASSLVAPLGNTGGELFF. CDR3 in DNA: TGTGCCAGCAGCTTAGTAGCACCTCTCGGGAATACGGGCGGGGAGCTGTTTTTT.

CDR3 DNA: TGTGCCAGCTCACCAATTCAGTTAAGGGCCCAGAACTATGGCTACACCTTC. Amino acids: CASSPIQLRAQNYGYTF. The genes are TRBV18 and TRBJ1-2; D not certain. Germline V lookup: CDR1 KGHSH, CDR2 LQKENI. V was cut by 2 bases and J by 2 bases, with 18 bases left in between. The CDR3 extends over 17 amino acids.

The chain is built from TRBV7-9 and TRBJ2-1; 11 nucleotides line up with TRBD2. With 4 bases clipped from V and 4 bases from J, the junction kept 9 bases outside the gene matches. The CDR3 is 17 residues long. Germline CDR1 and CDR2: SEHNR and FQNEAQ (reference sequence). CDR3: CASSSLAGLAAYNEQFF. The CDR3 DNA sequence: TGTGCCAGCAGCTCCTTGGCGGGACTAGCGGCATACAATGAGCAGTTCTTC.

This chain joins TRBV11-3 and TRBJ1-1; weak D call: TRBD1 (5 bases). Germline V CDR1 and CDR2: SGHNT, YENEEA. The germline V and J ends were trimmed by 5 bases and 1 base, with 11 bases remaining between them. The CDR3 totals 14 residues. Here the CDR3 DNA reads TGTGCCAGCAGCCCCGTGGGGGGGAACACTGAAGCTTTCTTT. It is translated as CASSPVGGNTEAFF.

The chain couples TRBV27 to TRBJ1-5; tentative D call: TRBD1 (5 bases). The length of the CDR3 is 14 residues. Trimming removed 6 bases from V and 3 bases from J, with 12 bases in between. CDR1 MNHEY and CDR2 SMNVEV come from the germline V gene (reference sequence). This CDR3 reads CASSGDGVNQPQHF. In DNA form, the CDR3 reads TGTGCCAGCAGCGGGGACGGAGTCAATCAGCCCCAGCATTTT.

This clone was counted a single time. This chain uses TRBV6-5 with TRBJ1-1, with unresolved D. This CDR3 region has 14 residues. Germline lookup yields CDR1 MNHEY and CDR2 SVGAGI. V was trimmed by 7 bases and J by 0 bases, leaving 12 bases between them. In DNA form, the CDR3 reads TGTGCCAGCAAGATCTCACAGATGAACACTGAAGCTTTCTTT. It specifies CASKISQMNTEAFF.

This clone has only one observation. Other DNA sequences in the same sample also yield this CDR3. The CDR3 sequence: CASSSTGNTEAFF. DNA for the CDR3: TGCGCCAGCAGCTCGACAGGGAACACTGAAGCTTTCTTT. This chain links TRBV5-1 with TRBJ1-1; D possibly corresponds to TRBD1 (6 bases). There are 13 residues in the CDR3. V lost 3 bases to trimming and J lost 1 base, with 7 bases between them. The germline V gene encodes CDR1 SGHRS and CDR2 YFSETQ.

The rearrangement links TRBV9 to TRBJ2-2; tentatively, D is TRBD1 or TRBD2 (6 bases each). Germline loops: CDR1 SGDLS, CDR2 YYNGEE. The CDR3 totals 14 residues. V was pared by 0 bases and J by 6 bases, with 9 bases between. CDR3 amino acids: CASSVGGAAGELFF. The DNA for the CDR3 is TGTGCCAGCAGCGTAGGGGGGGCTGCCGGGGAGCTGTTTTTT. The whole variable domain, filled in from reference TRBV9 and TRBJ2-2, reads DSGVTQTPKHLITATGQRVTLRCSPRSGDLSVYWYQQSLDQGLQFLIQYYNGEERAKGNILERFSAQQFPDLHSELNLSSLELGDSALYFCASSVGGAAGELFFGEGSRLTVL.

In its sample, this clone was seen a few times. This chain links TRBV18 with TRBJ1-5; D gene unclear. The V gene lost 5 bases and the J gene lost 0 bases, with 8 bases spanning the gap. The length of the CDR3 is 14 residues. CDR1 is KGHSH and CDR2 is LQKENI in the germline V gene. The CDR3 coding sequence is TGTGCCAGCTCATCGGGTTTTAGCAATCAGCCCCAGCATTTT. Its protein product is CASSSGFSNQPQHF.

About this clone: Within the sample, other DNA sequences also encode this same CDR3. The chain recombines TRBV5-1 with TRBJ2-5; D is possibly TRBD1 (5 bases). The V end lost 2 bases, the J end lost 5 bases, and 10 bases lay between the germline ends. This CDR3 region has 13 residues. The V gene's germline CDR1 is SGHRS and CDR2 YFSETQ. CDR3 DNA sequence: TGCGCCAGCAGCTTAACAGGTGTTGAGACCCAGTACTTC. Translating gives CASSLTGVETQYF.